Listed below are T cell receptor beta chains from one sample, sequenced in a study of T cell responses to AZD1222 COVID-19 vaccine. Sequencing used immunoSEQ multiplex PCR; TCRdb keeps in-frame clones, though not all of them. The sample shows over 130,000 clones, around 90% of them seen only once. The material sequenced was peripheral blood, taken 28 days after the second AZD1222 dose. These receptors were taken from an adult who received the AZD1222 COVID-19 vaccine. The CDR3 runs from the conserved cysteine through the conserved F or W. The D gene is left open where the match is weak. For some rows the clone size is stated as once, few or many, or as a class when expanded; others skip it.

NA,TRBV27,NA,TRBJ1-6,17,TGTGCCAGCAGTGCCTGGTACAGCAATCCAATTAATTCACCCCTCCACTTT,CASSAWYSNPINSPLHF
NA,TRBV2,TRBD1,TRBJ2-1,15,TGTGCCAGCAGTACCGGGACAGTAAACTACAATGAGCAGTTCTTC,CASSTGTVNYNEQFF
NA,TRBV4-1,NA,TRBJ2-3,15,TGCGCCAGCAGCCAAGACGGGGTCTGGACAGATACGCAGTATTTT,CASSQDGVWTDTQYF
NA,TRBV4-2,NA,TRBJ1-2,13,TGTGCCAGCAGCCAAGATCTTTCGTGGGGCTACACCTTC,CASSQDLSWGYTF
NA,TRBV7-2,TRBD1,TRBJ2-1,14,TGTGCCAGCAGCTTAGCGACAGGGGGCCATGAGCAGTTCTTC,CASSLATGGHEQFF
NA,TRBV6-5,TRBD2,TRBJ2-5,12,TGTGCCACCCTGGGGGGGCAAGAGACCCAGTACTTC,CATLGGQETQYF
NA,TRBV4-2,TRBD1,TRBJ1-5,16,TGTGCCAGCAGCCAACATCAGGGGGCAGGGTATCAGCCCCAGCATTTT,CASSQHQGAGYQPQHF
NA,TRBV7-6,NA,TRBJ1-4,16,TGTGCCAGCAGCTTAGCGGGAGGGAGGGGAGGCGAAAAACTGTTTTTT,CASSLAGGRGGEKLFF
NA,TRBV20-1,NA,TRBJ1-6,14,TGCAGTGCTAGTCGGGCACGCAGGAATTCACCCCTCCACTTT,CSASRARRNSPLHF
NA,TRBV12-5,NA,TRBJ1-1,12,TGTGCTAGTGGTTTTAGGAGCACTGAAGCTTTCTTT,CASGFRSTEAFF
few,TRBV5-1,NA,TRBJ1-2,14,TGCGCCAGCAGCTTGCAGGAGGGTCCCTATGGCTACACCTTC,CASSLQEGPYGYTF
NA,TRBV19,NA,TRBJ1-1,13,TGTGCCAGTAGTGAGATTTTGAACACTGAAGCTTTCTTT,CASSEILNTEAFF
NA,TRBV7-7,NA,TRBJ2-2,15,TGTGCTAGCAGCTTATCGGCACAGAACACCGGGGAGCTGTTTTTT,CASSLSAQNTGELFF
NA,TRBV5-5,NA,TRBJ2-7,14,TGTGCCAGCAGCCCCGCGCTAGGGTCCTACGAGCAGTACTTC,CASSPALGSYEQYF
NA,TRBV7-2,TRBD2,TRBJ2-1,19,TGTGCCAGCAGCTTAGCAGGGACTAGCGGGAGGAGCTCCTACAATGAGCAGTTCTTC,CASSLAGTSGRSSYNEQFF
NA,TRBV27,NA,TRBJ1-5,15,TGTGCCAGCAGTTTCACGGGACCTAGCAATCAGCCCCAGCATTTT,CASSFTGPSNQPQHF
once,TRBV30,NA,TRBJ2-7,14,TGTGCCTGGAGTGTAGGGGACACTAGCCCGGAGCAGTACTTC,CAWSVGDTSPEQYF
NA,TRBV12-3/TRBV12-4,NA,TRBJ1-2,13,TGTGCCAGCACCTTCATCGCCGGCTATGGCTACACCTTC,CASTFIAGYGYTF
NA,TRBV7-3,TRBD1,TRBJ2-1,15,TGTGCCAGCAGCCCGAGACAGGGGGACTACAATGAGCAGTTCTTC,CASSPRQGDYNEQFF
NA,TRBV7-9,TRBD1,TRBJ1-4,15,TGTGCCAGCAGCCCCGAAGGGGGCGGTGGTGAAAAACTGTTTTTT,CASSPEGGGGEKLFF
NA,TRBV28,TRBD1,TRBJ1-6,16,TGTGCCAGCAGTCATTTCGGACAGGGGTACAATTCACCCCTCCACTTT,CASSHFGQGYNSPLHF
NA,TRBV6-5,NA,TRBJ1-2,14,TGTGCCAGCAGTCCCCTGGACTGGAACTATGGCTACACCTTC,CASSPLDWNYGYTF